This is a list of T cell receptor beta chains from one sample in a study of cytomegalovirus exposure and HLA in healthy donors. Only in-frame clones appear in the TCRdb table, and some are missing; sequencing was by immunoSEQ multiplex PCR. The repertoire holds 130,000 or so clones, with around 73% as singletons. Sequenced: PBMCs. The receptors stem from a man over 45 in good health and CMV-seronegative. Both conserved end residues are part of each CDR3. The D gene is left open where the match is weak. Size values are once, few and many counts, or a class for expanded clones, and some rows have none.

>.|14|TRBV7-9|.|TRBJ2-5
CASSYRDGSGTQYF
TGTGCCAGCAGCTACAGGGACGGATCGGGGACCCAGTACTTC
>.|14|TRBV15|.|TRBJ1-1
CATSRDEGNTEAFF
TGTGCCACCAGCAGAGATGAGGGGAACACTGAAGCTTTCTTT
>TRBD2|15|TRBV6-1|.|TRBJ2-1
CASSEASSGYNEQFF
TGTGCCAGCAGTGAAGCTTCTAGCGGATACAATGAGCAGTTCTTC
>.|14|TRBV28|.|TRBJ1-1
CASTGGRRNTEAFF
TGTGCCAGCACCGGGGGGAGAAGAAACACTGAAGCTTTCTTT
>.|13|TRBV7-3|.|TRBJ2-5
CASSLTGVETQYF
TGTGCCAGCAGCTTAACGGGAGTAGAGACCCAGTACTTC
>.|14|TRBV5-6|.|TRBJ2-5
CASSLGQPGETQYF
TGTGCCAGCAGCTTAGGACAGCCTGGGGAGACCCAGTACTTC
>TRBD2|14|TRBV6-6|once|TRBJ2-3
CASQREGLTDTQYF
TGTGCCAGCCAGCGGGAGGGATTGACAGATACGCAGTATTTT
>.|13|TRBV5-4|.|TRBJ1-2
CASSTEQGNGYTF
TGTGCCAGCAGCACCGAACAGGGTAATGGCTACACCTTC
>.|12|TRBV6-1|.|TRBJ2-7
CASGRTAYEQYF
TGTGCCAGCGGAAGGACAGCCTACGAGCAGTACTTC
>TRBD2|14|TRBV29-1|.|TRBJ2-3
CSVVVAGVTDTQYF
TGCAGCGTTGTTGTAGCGGGAGTCACAGATACGCAGTATTTT
>TRBD2|14|TRBV5-1|.|TRBJ2-2
CASLDERETGELFF
TGCGCCAGCTTAGACGAGCGGGAGACCGGGGAGCTGTTTTTT
>.|17|TRBV27|.|TRBJ2-2
CASSPRQGRVRTGELFF
TGTGCCAGCAGTCCCCGACAGGGGAGGGTTCGCACCGGGGAGCTGTTTTTT
>TRBD2|20|TRBV19|few|TRBJ2-1
CASRGGPGLAGGTSTNEQFF
TGTGCCAGTAGGGGTGGACCGGGACTAGCGGGAGGAACCTCAACTAATGAGCAGTTCTTC
>TRBD2|14|TRBV10-2|.|TRBJ2-7
CASASSGSSNEQYF
TGCGCCAGCGCGTCTAGCGGGAGTAGCAACGAGCAGTACTTC
>TRBD1|14|TRBV6-5|.|TRBJ2-2
CASKRTGASWELFF
TGTGCCAGCAAACGGACAGGCGCCTCGTGGGAGCTGTTTTTT
>TRBD2|15|TRBV5-4|.|TRBJ2-1
CASSPKLAGEDEQFF
TGTGCCAGCAGCCCGAAACTAGCGGGAGAGGATGAGCAGTTCTTC
>.|14|TRBV23-1|.|TRBJ2-2
CASSVQVSPGELFF
TGCGCCAGCAGTGTACAGGTTAGCCCCGGGGAGCTGTTTTTT
>.|17|TRBV18|.|TRBJ2-1
CASSPEVSGGPYNEQFF
TGTGCCAGCTCACCAGAGGTTTCTGGCGGCCCCTACAATGAGCAGTTCTTC
>.|12|TRBV28|.|TRBJ2-1
CASRTRDNEQFF
TGTGCCAGCAGAACGAGGGACAATGAGCAGTTCTTC
>TRBD2|19|TRBV19|.|TRBJ2-5
CASSISGWGSGRQRETQYF
TGTGCCAGTAGTATAAGTGGGTGGGGTAGCGGGAGACAGAGAGAGACCCAGTACTTC
>TRBD1|15|TRBV7-2|once|TRBJ2-1
CASSKDRGSYNEQFF
TGTGCCAGCAGCAAGGACAGGGGCTCCTACAATGAGCAGTTCTTC
>.|13|TRBV30|once|TRBJ1-5
CAWSNSGARPQHF
TGTGCCTGGAGTAATTCAGGGGCTCGTCCCCAGCATTTT
>TRBD1|15|TRBV6-1|few|TRBJ2-1
CASSAGTVSYNEQFF
TGTGCCAGCAGTGCAGGGACAGTATCCTACAATGAGCAGTTCTTC
>.|20|TRBV7-7|.|TRBJ2-6
CASSLALGGGGPTGANVLTF
TGTGCTAGCAGCTTAGCCCTCGGGGGTGGGGGACCTACTGGGGCCAACGTCCTGACTTTC
>TRBD1|13|TRBV29-1|.|TRBJ2-7
CSVAGGLSYEQYF
TGCAGCGTTGCAGGGGGCCTCTCCTACGAGCAGTACTTC
>.|13|TRBV10-3|.|TRBJ2-1
CAISESRDNEQFF
TGTGCCATCAGTGAGTCCCGGGACAATGAGCAGTTCTTC
>TRBD1|13|TRBV7-8|few|TRBJ1-2
CASSLGQIYGYTF
TGTGCCAGCAGCTTGGGACAGATCTATGGCTACACCTTC
>.|13|TRBV6-5|.|TRBJ2-5
CASSVEGGETQYF
TGTGCCAGCAGTGTGGAGGGGGGGGAGACCCAGTACTTC
>TRBD2|15|TRBV28|.|TRBJ2-7
CASTTTPSGSYEQYF
TGTGCCAGCACCACTACCCCTAGCGGGAGTTACGAGCAGTACTTC
>.|15|TRBV7-2|.|TRBJ2-2
CASSSQLARGGELFF
TGTGCCAGCAGCTCTCAACTAGCCCGGGGCGGGGAGCTGTTTTTT
>.|16|TRBV5-6|once|TRBJ1-4
CASSTVDRPTNEKLFF
TGTGCCAGCAGCACCGTCGACAGGCCAACTAATGAAAAACTGTTTTTT